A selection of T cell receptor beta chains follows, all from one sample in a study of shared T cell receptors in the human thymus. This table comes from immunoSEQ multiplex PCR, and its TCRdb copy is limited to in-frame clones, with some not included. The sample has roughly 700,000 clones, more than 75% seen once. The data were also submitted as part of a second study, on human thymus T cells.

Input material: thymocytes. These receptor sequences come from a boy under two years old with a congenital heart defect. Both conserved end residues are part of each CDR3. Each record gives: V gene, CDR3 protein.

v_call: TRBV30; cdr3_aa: CAWSGDRVNTEAFF
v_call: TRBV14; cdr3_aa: CASSQTGTPTWRSGNTIYF
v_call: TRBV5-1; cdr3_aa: CASGPHPGLPSITEQYF
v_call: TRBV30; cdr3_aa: CAWSLRRWTSGRARETQYF
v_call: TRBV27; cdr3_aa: CASSIGLYNEQFF
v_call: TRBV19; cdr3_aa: CASRPPGGVRGEKLFF
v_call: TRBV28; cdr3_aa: CASSLRQGGEKLFF
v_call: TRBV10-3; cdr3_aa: CASREPLGDTQYF
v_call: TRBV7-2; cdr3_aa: CASSWAALGSYNEQFF
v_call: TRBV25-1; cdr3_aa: CASSPVSKGDSTDTQYF
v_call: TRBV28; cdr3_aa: CASSYSGTSGHCVEQFF
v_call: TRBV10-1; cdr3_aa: CASSDRGTSLTDTQYF
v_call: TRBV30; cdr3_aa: CACDRKIYGYTF
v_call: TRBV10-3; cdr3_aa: CAAQGGVTKRENTEAFF
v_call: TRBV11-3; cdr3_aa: CASSFTQGGYEQYF
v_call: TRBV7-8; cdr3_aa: CASSLRGRDYGYTF
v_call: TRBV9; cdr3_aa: CASSVESGRALRSSTGELFF
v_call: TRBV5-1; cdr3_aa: CASSSDRDQNYEQYF
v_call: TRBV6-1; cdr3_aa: CASTGGVVSPYEQYF
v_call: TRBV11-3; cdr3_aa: CASSPVRQGAGYEQYF
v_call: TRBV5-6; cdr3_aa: CASSLGVVGTGYTDTQYF
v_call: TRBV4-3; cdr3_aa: CASSQDPGGLAGSKNIQYF
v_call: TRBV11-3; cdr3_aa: CASSALGAGDEQYF
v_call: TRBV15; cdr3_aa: CATSRTGTGPYEQYF
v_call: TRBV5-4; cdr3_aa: CASSLDRYSGNTIYF
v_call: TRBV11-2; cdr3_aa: CASILIAGSGNTIYF
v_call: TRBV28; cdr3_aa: CASRPPVGSSYEQYF
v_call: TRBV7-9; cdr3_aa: CASSSWTGGREKLFF
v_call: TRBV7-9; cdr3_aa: CASSLEGLAEIYNEQFF
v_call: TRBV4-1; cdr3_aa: CASSQGEGWGANEKLFF
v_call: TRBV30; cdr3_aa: CAWGQGGNEQFF
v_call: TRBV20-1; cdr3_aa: CSACRGYEQFF
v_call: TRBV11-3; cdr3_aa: CASSSWGGNTGELFF
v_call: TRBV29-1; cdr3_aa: CSARRGVGTDTQYF
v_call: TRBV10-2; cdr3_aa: CASSRGLAGVGDTQYF
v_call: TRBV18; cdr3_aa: CASSPLDRVAAEAFF
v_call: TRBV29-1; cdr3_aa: CSGGTSGNNEQFF
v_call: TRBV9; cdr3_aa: CASSSFQGTSGIHEQYF
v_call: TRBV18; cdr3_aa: CASSPGRDSSYEQYF
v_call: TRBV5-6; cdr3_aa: CASRYGRGDEQYF
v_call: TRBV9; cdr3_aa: CASSLNAGTGEETQYF